A single sample is the source of the 25 T cell receptor beta chains below, sequenced in a study of control samples from healthy donors and cancer patients. The method was immunoSEQ multiplex PCR; TCRdb's version includes in-frame clones alone and lacks a portion of them. The repertoire holds about 160,000 clones, with roughly 92% as singletons. The sequenced material came from blood. Receptors originate from a woman aged 25 to 39 in good health.

This rearrangement joins TRBV27 to TRBJ1-5; no definite D call. CDR1 and CDR2 from the germline V gene are MNHEY and SMNVEV (reference sequence). V was pared by 6 bases and J by 2 bases, with 11 bases between. This CDR3 spans 14 amino acids. The CDR3 is CASRSTRGNQPQHF. The CDR3 nucleotides read TGTGCCAGCAGGTCGACACGAGGCAATCAGCCCCAGCATTTT.

The rearrangement joins TRBV7-9 to TRBJ2-7; no clear D gene. The CDR3 contains 12 residues. V dropped 3 bases and J dropped 6 bases, with 9 bases sitting between them. CDR1 and CDR2 (germline): SEHNR, FQNEAQ (reference sequence). The CDR3 sequence is CASSFPGSEQYF. The CDR3, as DNA: TGTGCCAGCAGCTTTCCAGGTTCCGAGCAGTACTTC.

As for this clone: Other DNA sequences in the same sample also yield this CDR3. CDR3 nucleotide sequence: TGTGCCAGCAGCCCAGGACAGGGTTACAATGAGCAGTTCTTC. Its translation is CASSPGQGYNEQFF. The chain couples TRBV3-1 (or the pseudogene TRBV3-2) to TRBJ2-1; the match to TRBD1 covers 8 bases. The germline V gene encodes CDR1 LGHDT and CDR2 YNNKEL (reference sequence). The CDR3 extends over 14 amino acids. V trimming: 4 bases; J trimming: 4 bases; junction bases outside the gene matches: 3.

The chain uses TRBV4-1 and TRBJ1-1, with D maybe TRBD1 (6 bases). The V end lost 4 bases, the J end lost 3 bases, and 18 bases lay between the germline ends. The length of the CDR3 is 16 residues. Germline assignment: CDR1 MGHRA and CDR2 YSYEKL. The CDR3 here is CASSLTRGYRDTEAFF. The CDR3 DNA sequence: TGCGCCAGCAGCCTTACAAGGGGATACAGGGACACTGAAGCTTTCTTT.

The chain is built from TRBV28 and TRBJ2-2; no reliable D call. Looked up from germline, CDR1 is MDHEN and CDR2 is SYDVKM. This CDR3 comprises 13 residues. Trimming cost V 4 bases and J 1 base, with 4 bases left between them. CDR3 coding DNA: TGTGCCAGCAGTTCCCTGAACACCGGGGAGCTGTTTTTT. As protein: CASSSLNTGELFF. The full variable domain, rest sourced from reference TRBV28 and TRBJ2-2, is DVKVTQSSRYLVKRTGEKVFLECVQDMDHENMFWYRQDPGLGLRLIYFSYDVKMKEKGDIPEGYSVSREKKERFSLILESASTNQTSMYLCASSSLNTGELFFGEGSRLTVL.

The V call is TRBV2, the J call TRBJ2-7; weak D call: TRBD2 (6 bases). CDR1 SNHLY and CDR2 FYNNEI come from the germline V gene. The CDR3 extends over 13 amino acids. V lost 8 bases and J lost 3, with 14 bases in between. This chain's CDR3 is CASQELEGYEQYF. In DNA, the CDR3 is TGTGCCAGCCAGGAGCTGGAGGGCTACGAGCAGTACTTC.

The rearrangement links TRBV7-6 to TRBJ1-6, with no clear D. The V gene's germline CDR1 is SGHVS and CDR2 FNYEAQ. V dropped 4 bases and J dropped 5 bases, with 18 bases sitting between them. The CDR3 has 17 residues. This CDR3 reads CASSSDPPSGNNSPLHF. CDR3 nucleotide sequence: TGTGCCAGCAGCTCGGACCCTCCTTCCGGGAATAATTCACCCCTCCACTTT.

The V call is TRBV28, the J call TRBJ2-1; 9 positions match TRBD1. The CDR3 loop spans 17 amino acids. The V and J ends lost 4 bases and 5 bases, in that order; junction bases with no gene match: 12. CDR1 and CDR2 from the germline V gene are MDHEN and SYDVKM. The CDR3 sequence: CASSSPGQGQLNNEQFF. The CDR3 bases are TGTGCCAGCAGTTCTCCAGGACAGGGGCAACTTAACAATGAGCAGTTCTTC. The full variable domain, rest sourced from reference TRBV28 and TRBJ2-1, is DVKVTQSSRYLVKRTGEKVFLECVQDMDHENMFWYRQDPGLGLRLIYFSYDVKMKEKGDIPEGYSVSREKKERFSLILESASTNQTSMYLCASSSPGQGQLNNEQFFGPGTRLTVL.

CDR3 nucleotide sequence: TGTGCCACAAAGCTGGGAGGGGATAGCAATCAGCCCCAGCATTTT. Translated: CATKLGGDSNQPQHF. The rearrangement uses TRBV10-3 and TRBJ1-5; D may be TRBD1 (5 bases). V gave up 10 bases and J gave up 0 bases, with 16 bases separating them. Per the germline V gene, CDR1 is ENHRY and CDR2 is SYGVKD. The CDR3 has 15 residues.

The chain combines TRBV7-2 with TRBJ2-4; 10 nucleotides agree with TRBD2. Germline V gene sequence: CDR1 SGHTA, CDR2 FQGNSA. The CDR3 covers 16 residues. J lost 9 bases, V lost 0 bases, and 8 bases had no gene match. The DNA of the CDR3 is TGTGCCAGCAGCTTAGCGGGGGCTAGCGGGAGTCGCATTCAGTACTTC. This sequence encodes CASSLAGASGSRIQYF.

The CDR3 loop reads CASSDPGQGVPKTTDTQYF. DNA for the CDR3: TGTGCCAGCAGCGATCCGGGACAGGGGGTCCCTAAAACCACAGATACGCAGTATTTT. V gene TRBV9 combines with J gene TRBJ2-3, with 11 bases identical to TRBD1. The CDR3 extends over 19 amino acids. Germline lookup yields CDR1 SGDLS and CDR2 YYNGEE. Losses at the gene ends were 3 bases for V and 2 bases for J; bases not matched to a gene: 14.

This chain's CDR3 is CAIGTYYGYTF. In DNA form, the CDR3 reads TGTGCCATCGGTACCTACTATGGCTACACCTTC. The V call is TRBV10-3, the J call TRBJ1-2; no reliable D call. V dropped 8 bases and J dropped 3 bases, with 7 bases sitting between them. This CDR3 spans 11 amino acids. The germline V gene encodes CDR1 ENHRY and CDR2 SYGVKD.

A few counts support this clone. The gene calls are TRBV2 and TRBJ1-2, with D perhaps matching TRBD1 (6 bases). The CDR3 spans 14 residues. Between the trimmed V and J ends, which lost 1 base and 3 bases, there was a span of 9 bases. Germline lookup yields CDR1 SNHLY and CDR2 FYNNEI. CDR3 sequence reads: CASSEGTGYYGYTF. Here the CDR3 DNA reads TGTGCCAGCAGTGAAGGCACAGGGTACTATGGCTACACCTTC.

This clone has just one count. V usage is TRBV24-1 and J usage is TRBJ2-2; 7 bases line up with TRBD2. Germline loops: CDR1 KGHDR, CDR2 SFDVKD. After removal of 2 bases from V and 7 bases from J, the junction contained 9 bases not matched to a gene. The CDR3 contains 16 residues. Here the CDR3 DNA reads TGTGCCACCAGTGATTATAGCGCGGGAGCCTTCGGGGAGCTGTTTTTT. Amino acids: CATSDYSAGAFGELFF.

The DNA of the CDR3 is TGTGCCAGCAGCTTAAAAGGGGTCGGGGAAATGAACACTGAAGCTTTCTTT. This translates into CASSLKGVGEMNTEAFF. The rearrangement joins TRBV7-9 to TRBJ1-1; weak D call: TRBD1 (5 bases). Germline V gene data show CDR1 as SEHNR and CDR2 as FQNEAQ (reference sequence). CDR3 length: 17 residues. Trimming stripped 2 bases from V and 0 bases from J, with 16 bases between.

The chain joins TRBV28 to TRBJ2-7, with TRBD2 matching 11 bases. The CDR3 has 14 residues. V gave up 3 bases and J gave up 6 bases; unmatched junction bases: 4. CDR1 MDHEN and CDR2 SYDVKM come from the germline V gene. The CDR3 region has the DNA TGTGCCAGCAGTTTTAGCGGGAGGGCCTCCGAGCAGTACTTC. Its translation: CASSFSGRASEQYF.

The V call is TRBV19, the J call TRBJ2-3, with a possible D match to TRBD1 (5 bases). The CDR3 has 14 amino acids. Trimming pared 10 bases from V and 4 bases from J, leaving 18 bases between. Germline values: CDR1 LNHDA, CDR2 SQIVND (reference sequence). Here the CDR3 reads CATLGPRQPDTQYF. In DNA, the CDR3 is TGTGCCACCTTGGGGCCTAGACAACCAGATACGCAGTATTTT.

V and J are TRBV28 and TRBJ1-6; D is perhaps TRBD1 (5 bases). The CDR3 spans 16 residues. Per the germline V gene, CDR1 is MDHEN and CDR2 is SYDVKM. V lost 0 bases to trimming and J lost 7 bases, with 13 bases between them. The CDR3 reads CASSLWQGGKNSPLHF. The CDR3 region has the DNA TGTGCCAGCAGTTTATGGCAGGGAGGTAAAAATTCACCCCTCCACTTT.

J is TRBJ2-7 and V is TRBV7-2; D ambiguous. The CDR3 is 13 amino acids. Trimming stripped 3 bases from V and 7 bases from J, with 13 bases between. Germline V CDR1 and CDR2: SGHTA, FQGNSA. The CDR3 DNA follows: TGTGCCAGCAGCTTCTTGGGCGTGGCAGAGCAGTACTTC. Translation: CASSFLGVAEQYF. The full variable domain, with the rest looked up from reference TRBV7-2 and TRBJ2-7, is GAGVSQSPSNKVTEKGKDVELRCDPISGHTALYWYRQSLGQGLEFLIYFQGNSAPDKSGLPSDRFSAERTGGSVSTLTIQRTQQEDSAVYLCASSFLGVAEQYFGPGTRLTVT.

J is TRBJ2-2 and V is TRBV4-3, with D possibly being TRBD1 or TRBD2 (5 bases each). Germline assignment: CDR1 LGHNA and CDR2 YSLEER. The CDR3 length is 15 residues. Trimming removed 3 bases from V and 2 bases from J, with 10 bases in between. CDR3: CASSQGVSNTGELFF. In nucleotides, the CDR3 is TGCGCCAGCAGCCAGGGGGTTTCTAACACCGGGGAGCTGTTTTTT.

The rearrangement links TRBV7-9 to TRBJ2-2; a weak D match, TRBD1 (6 bases). The CDR3 consists of 13 residues. Per the germline V gene, CDR1 is SEHNR and CDR2 is FQNEAQ (reference sequence). V was shortened by 11 bases and J by 4 bases, with 14 bases between the two germline ends. CDR3 DNA sequence: TGTGCCGAGGGGCAGGGGCGCACCGGGGAGCTGTTTTTT. Translating gives CAEGQGRTGELFF.

V gene TRBV9 combines with J gene TRBJ2-3; D might be TRBD1 (5 bases). Germline-derived CDR1 and CDR2 are SGDLS and YYNGEE. The CDR3 has 17 residues. V was pared by 0 bases and J by 3 bases, with 17 bases between. CDR3 sequence reads: CASSVEGPPQGTDTQYF. The CDR3 DNA reads TGTGCCAGCAGCGTAGAAGGACCTCCCCAGGGTACAGATACGCAGTATTTT.

CDR3 DNA sequence: TGTGCCAGCAGCTTAGCCTTCACGGGGAGTTCAGATAAAACCGGGGAGCTGTTTTTT. Its translation: CASSLAFTGSSDKTGELFF. This rearrangement joins TRBV7-9 to TRBJ2-2, with D possibly matching TRBD2 (5 bases). The CDR3 has 19 amino acids. Per the germline V gene, CDR1 is SEHNR and CDR2 is FQNEAQ (reference sequence). V gave up 0 bases and J gave up 5 bases, with 22 bases separating them.

The V call is TRBV28, the J call TRBJ2-3; D might be TRBD2 (5 bases). The CDR3 covers 15 residues. V lost 6 bases, J lost 0 bases, and 13 bases lay in between. From germline, CDR1 is MDHEN and CDR2 SYDVKM. CDR3 region: CASRRGGTSTDTQYF. In nucleotides, the CDR3 is TGTGCCAGCAGGCGTGGAGGTACAAGCACAGATACGCAGTATTTT.

This clone was observed a handful of times. The rearrangement uses TRBV15 and TRBJ1-5; 7 positions agree with TRBD1. This CDR3 region has 16 residues. Trimming took 1 base from V and 6 from J; bases not matched to a gene: 9. CDR1 is LNHNV and CDR2 is YYDKDF in the germline V gene (reference sequence). The CDR3 DNA is TGTGCCACCAGCAGAGTAAGAGGGCAGGGGGGTCAGCCCCAGCATTTT. Encoded protein: CATSRVRGQGGQPQHF.